This TCR beta chain was identified in a study of blood T cells in healthy people across ages. This clonotype was detected ten times or more. Its target is unknown. The second PCR ran roughly 6 to 12 cycles with a sample-barcoded 5' primer and J-beta primers. Tagging of each cDNA molecule was performed by a template-switch adaptor with 12 random nucleotides. Using its own MiXCR run on the 5' RACE reads, TCRdb lists one record per CDR3 protein. The sample carries about 640,000 distinct CDR3 sequences, 35% to 50% recorded once. Study observations and caveats: No conclusive comparison of naive versus antigen-experienced cells was possible with unsorted PBMCs.

Germline V lookup: CDR1 MNHEY, CDR2 SVGEGT. This CDR3 contains 15 residues. Deletions cut 5 bases from V and 0 bases from J, with 11 bases between. This TCR derives from a man at least 80 years old in good health. Sequenced input: blood. This chain connects TRBV6-2 or TRBV6-3 to TRBJ1-5; the D is unclear. The CDR3 region has the DNA TGTGCCAGCAGTCGTGACGGAATTAGCAATCAGCCCCAGCATTTT. It translates to CASSRDGISNQPQHF.